This T cell receptor beta chain was sequenced in a study of blood T cell repertoires in COVID-19. Germline CDR1 and CDR2: MDHEN and SYDVKM. Trimming stripped 2 bases from V and 0 bases from J, with 8 bases between. CDR3 length: 15 amino acids. The method was immunoSEQ multiplex PCR; TCRdb's version includes in-frame clones alone and lacks a portion of them. The sample yields 250,000 to 300,000 clones, 85% to 90% seen once. This receptor was taken from a woman aged 25 to 45 with COVID-19, enrolled during active disease. The rearrangement links TRBV28 to TRBJ2-1; unclear D gene. Sequencing was performed on peripheral blood. This chain's CDR3 is CASSLLTSSYNEQFF. In nucleotides, the CDR3 is TGTGCCAGCAGTTTACTTACCAGCTCCTACAATGAGCAGTTCTTC. The whole variable domain, filled in from reference TRBV28 and TRBJ2-1, reads DVKVTQSSRYLVKRTGEKVFLECVQDMDHENMFWYRQDPGLGLRLIYFSYDVKMKEKGDIPEGYSVSREKKERFSLILESASTNQTSMYLCASSLLTSSYNEQFFGPGTRLTVL.